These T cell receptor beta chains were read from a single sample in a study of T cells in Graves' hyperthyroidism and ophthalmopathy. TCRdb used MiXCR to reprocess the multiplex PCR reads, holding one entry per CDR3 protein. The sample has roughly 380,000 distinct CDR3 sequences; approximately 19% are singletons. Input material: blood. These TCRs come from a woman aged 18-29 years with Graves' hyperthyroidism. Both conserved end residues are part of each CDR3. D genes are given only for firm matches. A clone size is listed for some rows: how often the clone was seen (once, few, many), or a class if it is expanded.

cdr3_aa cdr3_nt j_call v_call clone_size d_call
CATSEGGSTHYEQYF TGTGCCACCAGTGAGGGGGGGAGCACCCACTACGAGCAGTACTTC TRBJ2-7 TRBV24-1 many TRBD2
CAISPTVQVVEAFF TGTGCCATCAGTCCTACGGTACAGGTTGTCGAAGCTTTCTTT TRBJ1-1 TRBV10-3 many -
CASSRYYTGELFF TGTGCCAGCAGCCGGTATTACACCGGGGAGCTGTTTTTT TRBJ2-2 TRBV14 many -
CASSRGTEPYYEQYF TGTGCCAGCAGCCGTGGGACAGAACCCTACTACGAGCAGTACTTC TRBJ2-7 TRBV11-2 many TRBD1
CASSSPSEWNTEAFF TGTGCCAGCAGTTCCCCCAGTGAGTGGAACACTGAAGCTTTCTTT TRBJ1-1 TRBV6-5 many -
CASSLEGSAGEQYF TGCGCCAGCAGCTTGGAAGGGTCCGCGGGCGAGCAGTACTTC TRBJ2-7 TRBV5-1 many -
CASSPSEGAGSKNIQYF TGTGCCAGCTCACCTTCCGAGGGGGCCGGGTCCAAAAACATTCAGTACTTC TRBJ2-4 TRBV18 - TRBD1
CSAESNTEAFF TGCAGTGCCGAGAGCAACACTGAAGCTTTCTTT TRBJ1-1 TRBV29-1 many -
CATSDSDRVGQPQHF TGTGCCACCAGTGATTCGGACAGGGTAGGTCAGCCCCAGCATTTT TRBJ1-5 TRBV24-1 many TRBD1
CASSYTQDQDEQYF TGTGCCAGCAGTTACACCCAAGACCAAGACGAGCAGTACTTC TRBJ2-7 TRBV6-5 many -
CSAGPHKAFF TGCAGTGCCGGACCCCATAAAGCTTTCTTT TRBJ1-1 TRBV20-1 many -
CSARALTSGGANEQYF TGCAGTGCTAGAGCTTTAACTAGCGGGGGGGCCAACGAGCAGTACTTC TRBJ2-7 TRBV20-1 - TRBD2
CSARVTLNTEAFF TGCAGTGCTAGGGTGACCTTGAACACTGAAGCTTTCTTT TRBJ1-1 TRBV20-1 many -
CASGFNGSSNTEAFF TGTGCTAGTGGTTTTAACGGATCGTCGAACACTGAAGCTTTCTTT TRBJ1-1 TRBV12-5 - -
CSVETDLFNYGYTF TGCAGCGTTGAAACGGACCTTTTTAACTATGGCTACACCTTC TRBJ1-2 TRBV29-1 many -
CATGHGGMGQETQYF TGTGCCACCGGGCACGGCGGGATGGGTCAAGAGACCCAGTACTTC TRBJ2-5 TRBV2 - -
CASSEDIGIQYF TGTGCCAGCAGTGAGGACATCGGCATTCAGTACTTC TRBJ2-4 TRBV2 many -
CASARDRGLVEQYF TGTGCCAGCGCCCGGGACAGGGGGCTCGTGGAGCAGTACTTC TRBJ2-7 TRBV9 many TRBD1
CASSSSGGTGPHYGYTF TGTGCCAGCAGTTCGTCCGGTGGGACAGGTCCTCACTATGGCTACACCTTC TRBJ1-2 TRBV28 - TRBD1
CASSLGTSGSTGELFF TGTGCCAGCAGTCTTGGGACTAGCGGTTCCACCGGGGAGCTGTTTTTT TRBJ2-2 TRBV5-5 many TRBD2
CASSFYEVDGYTF TGTGCCAGCAGCTTTTATGAGGTAGATGGCTACACCTTC TRBJ1-2 TRBV11-2 many -
CSAQGDRHQETQYF TGCAGCGCCCAGGGAGACCGACACCAAGAGACCCAGTACTTC TRBJ2-5 TRBV29-1 many -
CASSLWRKIVDANYGYTF TGTGCCAGCAGTTTATGGAGGAAGATCGTCGACGCTAACTATGGCTACACCTTC TRBJ1-2 TRBV28 - -
CASSLTVGLAEAETQYF TGTGCCAGCAGCTTAACCGTCGGACTAGCGGAAGCGGAGACCCAGTACTTC TRBJ2-5 TRBV28 - TRBD2
CASSVDRSYNSPLHF TGTGCCAGCAGCGTAGACCGCTCCTATAATTCACCCCTCCACTTT TRBJ1-6 TRBV9 - -
CASSYQGRQETQYF TGTGCCAGCAGTTACCAGGGGAGACAAGAGACCCAGTACTTC TRBJ2-5 TRBV27 few -
CASSESRQAKTVASNQPQHF TGTGCCAGCAGTGAAAGTAGGCAGGCTAAAACGGTAGCCTCCAATCAGCCCCAGCATTTT TRBJ1-5 TRBV2 many -
CASRRRIGGTGELFF TGTGCCAGCAGACGGAGAATTGGCGGCACCGGGGAGCTGTTTTTT TRBJ2-2 TRBV7-9 - -
CASSQDGWGIYYF TGTGCCAGCAGCCAAGACGGTTGGGGGATTTACTACTTC TRBJ2-5 TRBV3-1 - -
CSAGRGREGAEAFF TGCAGTGCCGGGCGGGGCAGGGAGGGTGCTGAAGCTTTCTTT TRBJ1-1 TRBV20-1 many -
CASSFDFRRGVGYGYTF TGTGCCAGCAGTTTTGACTTTAGACGGGGAGTTGGGTATGGCTACACCTTC TRBJ1-2 TRBV27 few -
CASSSGQGSTRPYF TGTGCCAGCAGCTCCGGACAGGGATCGACTCGGCCGTACTTC TRBJ2-7 TRBV9 many TRBD1
CASSLEAGWDGYTF TGCGCCAGCAGCTTGGAGGCAGGGTGGGATGGCTACACCTTC TRBJ1-2 TRBV5-1 many -